Given below is one TCR beta chain in context. The sample belongs to a study of blood T cell repertoires in COVID-19. Overall study: Some COVID-19 samples were acute and others convalescent; all came from the United States, Italy and Spain. The analysed material was cDNA or gDNA that came from T cells, B-cell-depleted T cells, or PBMCs.

Authors' processing steps: The assay estimated nucleated cells by amplifying reference gene primers. Method: immunoSEQ multiplex PCR; TCRdb's copy keeps in-frame clones and lacks some. V and J calls and clone size come straight from that table; D and trimming were deduced from the DNA. This table holds about 190,000 clones, about 84% found once. CDR3 length: 16 amino acids. Trimming stripped 1 base from V and 2 bases from J, with 15 bases between. Looked up from germline, CDR1 is SGHRS and CDR2 is YFSETQ. What was sequenced was peripheral blood. This receptor was taken from a woman younger than 45 with acute or convalescent COVID-19. V is TRBV5-1 and J is TRBJ1-1; D not certain. The CDR3 DNA reads TGCGCCAGCAGCTTGTATGGTGGCCAGGCAAACACTGAAGCTTTCTTT. Translated: CASSLYGGQANTEAFF.